This T cell receptor (beta chain) originates from a study of T cells after yellow fever vaccination. At the level of the study: Low-cell-number fractions were prepared with SMART-Seq v4 Ultra Low Input. Study-wide findings and caveats: Abundant clonotypes from the bulk population could contaminate FACS-sorted repertoires. Across the CD4 and CD8 compartments, a small share of clonotypes was present in both.

From the 5' RACE reads, TCRdb called clonotypes with MiXCR, one entry per CDR3 protein. This table holds 300,000 to 400,000 distinct CDR3 sequences, 6.2% found once. As regards this clonotype: The antigen is undetermined.

The CDR3 runs 15 residues. With V trimmed by 0 bases and J by 2 bases, 2 bases remained unmatched. Per the germline V gene, CDR1 is MRHNA and CDR2 is SNTAGT. The chain recombines TRBV6-4 with TRBJ2-7, with 9 bases lining up with TRBD2. The receptor's source is a man younger than 45 who received the YFV17D yellow fever vaccine. Specimen: PBMCs, collected 5 days after the yellow fever booster vaccination. DNA for the CDR3: TGTGCCAGCAGTGACTCTACTAGCGGGCCCTACGAGCAGTACTTC. The encoded protein is CASSDSTSGPYEQYF.